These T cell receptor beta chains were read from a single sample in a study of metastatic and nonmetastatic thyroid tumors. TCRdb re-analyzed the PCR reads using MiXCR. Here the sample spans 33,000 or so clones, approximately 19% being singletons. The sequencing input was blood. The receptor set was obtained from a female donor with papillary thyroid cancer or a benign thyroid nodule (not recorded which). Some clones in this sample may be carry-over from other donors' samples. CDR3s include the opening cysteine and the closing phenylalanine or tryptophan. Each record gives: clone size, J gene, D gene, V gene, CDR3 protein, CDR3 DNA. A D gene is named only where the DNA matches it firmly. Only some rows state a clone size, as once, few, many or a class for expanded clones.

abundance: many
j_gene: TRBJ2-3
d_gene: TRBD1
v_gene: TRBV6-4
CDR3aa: CASSELGQGGTQYF
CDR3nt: TGTGCCAGCAGTGAACTCGGACAGGGTGGTACGCAGTATTTT

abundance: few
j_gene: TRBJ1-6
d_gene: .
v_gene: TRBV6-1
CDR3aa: CASILLGGFGSPLHF
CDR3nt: TGTGCCAGCATTCTACTAGGGGGGTTTGGATCACCCCTCCACTTT

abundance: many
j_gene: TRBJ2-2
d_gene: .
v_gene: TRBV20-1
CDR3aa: CSARKNTGELFF
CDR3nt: TGCAGTGCTAGGAAGAACACCGGGGAGCTGTTTTTT

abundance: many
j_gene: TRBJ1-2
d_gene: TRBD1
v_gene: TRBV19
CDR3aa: CASSKTPRTGYGYTF
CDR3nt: TGTGCCAGTAGTAAAACTCCCCGGACAGGCTATGGCTACACCTTC

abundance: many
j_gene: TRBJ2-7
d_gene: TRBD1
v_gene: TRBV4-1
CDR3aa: CASSPGQGTYEQYF
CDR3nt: TGCGCCAGCAGCCCCGGACAGGGAACCTACGAGCAGTACTTC

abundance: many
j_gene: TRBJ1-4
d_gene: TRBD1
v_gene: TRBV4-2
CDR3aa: CASSQDIDERTGDPRDEKLFF
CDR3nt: TGTGCCAGCAGCCAAGATATCGATGAACGGACAGGAGACCCTAGGGATGAAAAACTGTTTTTT

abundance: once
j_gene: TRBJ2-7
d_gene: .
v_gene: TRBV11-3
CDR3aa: CASSLDSVIGEQYF
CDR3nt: TGTGCCAGCAGCTTAGATTCGGTGATCGGGGAGCAGTACTTC

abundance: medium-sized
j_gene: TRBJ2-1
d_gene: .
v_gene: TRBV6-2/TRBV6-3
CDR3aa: CASSSWGRSSYNEQFF
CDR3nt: TGTGCCAGCAGTTCGTGGGGCAGGAGCTCCTACAATGAGCAGTTCTTC

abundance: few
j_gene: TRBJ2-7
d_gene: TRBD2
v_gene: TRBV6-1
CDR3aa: CASSPTGGMREQYF
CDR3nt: TGTGCCAGCAGCCCGACGGGGGGGATGAGAGAGCAGTACTTC

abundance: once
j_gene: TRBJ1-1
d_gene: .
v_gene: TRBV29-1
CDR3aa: CSVEPRNTEAFF
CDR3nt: TGCAGCGTTGAACCCAGGAACACTGAAGCTTTCTTT

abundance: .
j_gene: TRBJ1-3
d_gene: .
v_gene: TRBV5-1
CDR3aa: CASSLPRVSGNTIYF
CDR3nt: TGCGCCAGCAGCTTGCCCAGGGTCTCGGGAAACACCATATATTTT

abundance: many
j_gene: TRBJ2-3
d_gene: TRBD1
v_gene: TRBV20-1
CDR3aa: CSVFGGHRGPVTDTQYF
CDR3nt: TGCAGTGTCTTCGGAGGTCACAGGGGGCCAGTTACAGATACGCAGTATTTT

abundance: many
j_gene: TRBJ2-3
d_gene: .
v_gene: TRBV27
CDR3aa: CASSLRQMSTDTQYF
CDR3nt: TGTGCCAGCAGTTTAAGACAGATGAGCACAGATACGCAGTATTTT

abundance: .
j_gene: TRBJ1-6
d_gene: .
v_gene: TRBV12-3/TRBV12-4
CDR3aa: CASSLSGANSPLHF
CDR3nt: TGTGCCAGCAGTTTATCCGGGGCTAATTCACCCCTCCACTTT

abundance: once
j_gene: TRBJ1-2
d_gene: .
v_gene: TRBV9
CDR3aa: CASSGGSGAGYTF
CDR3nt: TGTGCCAGCAGCGGGGGTAGCGGGGCTGGCTACACCTTC

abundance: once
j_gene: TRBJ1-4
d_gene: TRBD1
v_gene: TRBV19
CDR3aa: CARRPRTGNEKLFF
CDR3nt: TGTGCCCGTAGGCCTCGGACAGGGAATGAAAAACTGTTTTTT

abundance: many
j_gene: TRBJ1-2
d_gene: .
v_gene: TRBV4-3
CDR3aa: CASSQGTDYGYTF
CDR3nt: TGCGCCAGCAGCCAAGGGACGGACTATGGCTACACCTTC

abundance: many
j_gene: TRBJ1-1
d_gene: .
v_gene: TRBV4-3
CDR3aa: CASSQWKGEERRVAFF
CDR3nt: TGCGCCAGCAGCCAATGGAAGGGGGAGGAGAGAAGGGTGGCTTTCTTT

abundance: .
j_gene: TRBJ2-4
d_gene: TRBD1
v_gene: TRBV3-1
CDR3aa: CASSLGTGGGNIQYF
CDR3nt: TGTGCCAGCAGCCTGGGGACAGGAGGCGGAAACATTCAGTACTTC

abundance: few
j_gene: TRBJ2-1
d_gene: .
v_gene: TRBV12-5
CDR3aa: CASGSGGTINEQFF
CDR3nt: TGTGCTAGTGGTAGCGGTGGGACAATCAATGAGCAGTTCTTC

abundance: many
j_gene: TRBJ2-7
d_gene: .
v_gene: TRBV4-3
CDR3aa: CASSPARAAYEQYF
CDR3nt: TGCGCCAGCAGCCCTGCTCGGGCTGCCTACGAGCAGTACTTC

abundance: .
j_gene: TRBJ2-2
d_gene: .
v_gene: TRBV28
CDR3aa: CASSLSYGSAPGELFF
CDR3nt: TGTGCCAGCAGTTTATCATACGGGAGTGCCCCCGGGGAGCTGTTTTTT

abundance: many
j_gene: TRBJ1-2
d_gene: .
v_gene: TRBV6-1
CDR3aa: CASSSGPSYGYTF
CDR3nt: TGTGCCAGCAGTTCAGGTCCCTCCTATGGCTACACCTTC

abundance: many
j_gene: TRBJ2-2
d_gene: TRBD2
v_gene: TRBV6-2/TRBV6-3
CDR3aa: CASSYSAGGPHTGELFF
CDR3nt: TGTGCCAGCAGTTACTCAGCGGGGGGGCCTCACACCGGGGAGCTGTTTTTT

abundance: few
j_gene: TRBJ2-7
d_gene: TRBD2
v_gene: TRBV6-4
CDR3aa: CASRTSGGKRYEQYF
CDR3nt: TGTGCCAGCAGGACTAGCGGGGGGAAACGGTACGAGCAGTACTTC

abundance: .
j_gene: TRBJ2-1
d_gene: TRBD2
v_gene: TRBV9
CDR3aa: CASSAGGGGYNEQFF
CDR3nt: TGTGCCAGCAGCGCGGGAGGCGGGGGGTACAATGAGCAGTTCTTC

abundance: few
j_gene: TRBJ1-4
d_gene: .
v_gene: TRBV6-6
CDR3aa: CASSYLGGGPNEKLFF
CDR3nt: TGTGCCAGCAGTTATTTGGGTGGGGGACCTAATGAAAAACTGTTTTTT

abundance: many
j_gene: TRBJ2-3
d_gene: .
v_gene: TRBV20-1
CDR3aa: CSVGGSEGLRADTQYF
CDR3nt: TGCAGCGTCGGAGGCAGTGAGGGCCTCAGGGCAGATACGCAGTATTTT

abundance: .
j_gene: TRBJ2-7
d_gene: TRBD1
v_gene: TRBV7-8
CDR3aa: CASSSWTGDYEQYF
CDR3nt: TGTGCCAGCAGCTCGTGGACAGGAGACTACGAGCAGTACTTC

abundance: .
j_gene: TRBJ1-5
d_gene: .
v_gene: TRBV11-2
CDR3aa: CASSFGASTVGQPQHF
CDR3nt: TGTGCCAGCAGCTTTGGAGCGTCGACGGTGGGTCAGCCCCAGCATTTT

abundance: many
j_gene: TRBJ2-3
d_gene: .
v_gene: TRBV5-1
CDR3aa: CASSLGSSGTGTDTQYF
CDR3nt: TGCGCCAGCAGCTTGGGTTCGAGCGGCACGGGCACAGATACGCAGTATTTT

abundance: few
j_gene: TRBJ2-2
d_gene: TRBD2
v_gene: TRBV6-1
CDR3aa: CASSPGRATGELFF
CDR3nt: TGTGCCAGCAGCCCAGGGAGGGCCACCGGGGAGCTGTTTTTT

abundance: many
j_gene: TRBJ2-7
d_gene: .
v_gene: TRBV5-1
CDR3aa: CASSSERTQYF
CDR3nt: TGCGCCAGCAGCTCGGAACGGACTCAGTACTTC

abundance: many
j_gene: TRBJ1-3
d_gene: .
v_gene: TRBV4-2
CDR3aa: CASSQDSQGAGNTIYF
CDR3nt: TGTGCCAGCAGCCAAGATAGCCAGGGCGCTGGAAACACCATATATTTT

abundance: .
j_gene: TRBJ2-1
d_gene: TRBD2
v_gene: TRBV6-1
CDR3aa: CASSRTLGGNNEQFF
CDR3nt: TGTGCCAGCAGTCGAACTCTCGGGGGGAACAATGAGCAGTTCTTC

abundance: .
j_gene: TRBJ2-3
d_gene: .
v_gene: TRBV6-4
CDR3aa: CASSDGGHTDTQYF
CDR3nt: TGTGCCAGCAGTGACGGGGGCCACACAGATACGCAGTATTTT

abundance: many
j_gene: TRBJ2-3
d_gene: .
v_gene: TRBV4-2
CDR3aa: CASSQSPGADTQYF
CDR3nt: TGTGCCAGCAGCCAATCCCCCGGGGCAGATACGCAGTATTTT

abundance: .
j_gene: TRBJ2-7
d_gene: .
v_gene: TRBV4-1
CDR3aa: CASSHTVRGGLFYEQYF
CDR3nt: TGCGCCAGCAGCCATACTGTCCGGGGTGGGTTATTCTACGAGCAGTACTTC

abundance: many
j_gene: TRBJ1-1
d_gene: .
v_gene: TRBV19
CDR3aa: CASSIEDTGNTEAFF
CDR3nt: TGTGCCAGTAGTATAGAGGATACAGGGAACACTGAAGCTTTCTTT

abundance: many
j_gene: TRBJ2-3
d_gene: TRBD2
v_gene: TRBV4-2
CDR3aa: CASSQAPSGGSTDTQYF
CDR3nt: TGTGCCAGCAGCCAAGCCCCTAGCGGGGGAAGCACAGATACGCAGTATTTT

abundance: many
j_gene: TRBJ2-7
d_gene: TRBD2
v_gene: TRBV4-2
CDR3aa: CASSQVNSGDPYEQYF
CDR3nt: TGTGCCAGCAGCCAAGTGAATAGCGGGGACCCCTACGAGCAGTACTTC

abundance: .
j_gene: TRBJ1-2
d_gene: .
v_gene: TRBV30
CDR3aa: CAWSVGDVDGYTF
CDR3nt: TGTGCCTGGAGTGTTGGGGATGTGGATGGCTACACCTTC

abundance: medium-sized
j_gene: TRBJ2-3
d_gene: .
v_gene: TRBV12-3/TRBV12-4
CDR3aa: CASSRGAFTDTQYF
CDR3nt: TGTGCCAGCAGCCGGGGGGCCTTCACAGATACGCAGTATTTT

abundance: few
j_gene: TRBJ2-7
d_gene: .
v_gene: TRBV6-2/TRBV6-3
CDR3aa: CASRPQGLDEQYF
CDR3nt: TGTGCCAGCAGGCCCCAGGGTCTCGACGAGCAGTACTTC

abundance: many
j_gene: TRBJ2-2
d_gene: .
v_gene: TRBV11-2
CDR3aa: CASSLPVGGVSTGELFF
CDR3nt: TGTGCCAGCAGCCTCCCGGTAGGAGGGGTGTCCACCGGGGAGCTGTTTTTT

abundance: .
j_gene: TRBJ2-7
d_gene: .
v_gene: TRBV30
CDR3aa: CAWRGGRYEQYF
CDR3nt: TGTGCCTGGAGAGGAGGACGGTACGAGCAGTACTTC

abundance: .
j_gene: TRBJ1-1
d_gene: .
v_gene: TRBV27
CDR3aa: CASSFGGTPRQAFF
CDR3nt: TGTGCCAGCAGTTTCGGGGGGACGCCAAGACAAGCTTTCTTT

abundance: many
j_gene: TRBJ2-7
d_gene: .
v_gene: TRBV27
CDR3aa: CASTPSVGTASYEQYF
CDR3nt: TGTGCCAGCACCCCCTCCGTCGGGACGGCCTCCTACGAGCAGTACTTC

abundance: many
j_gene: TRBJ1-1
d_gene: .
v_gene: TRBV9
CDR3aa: CASSVGGGLPDTEAFF
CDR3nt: TGTGCCAGCAGCGTAGGTGGCGGATTACCGGACACTGAAGCTTTCTTT

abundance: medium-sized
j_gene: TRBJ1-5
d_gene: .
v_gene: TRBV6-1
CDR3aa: CASSGAGGLQPQHF
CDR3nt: TGTGCCAGCAGTGGGGCGGGGGGCCTTCAGCCCCAGCATTTT

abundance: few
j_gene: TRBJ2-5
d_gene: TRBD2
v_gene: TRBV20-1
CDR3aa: CSARDVGTSGGSLETQYF
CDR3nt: TGCAGTGCTAGAGATGTGGGGACTAGCGGGGGGTCCTTGGAGACCCAGTACTTC